The present T cell receptor beta chain was sequenced within a study of blood T cell repertoires in COVID-19. In the study overall: Acute and convalescent COVID-19 samples came from the United States, Italy and Spain. From T cells, B-cell-depleted T cells, or PBMCs came the material, which was cDNA or gDNA.

V lost 0 bases and J 5 bases, leaving 7 bases between the germline ends. In germline, CDR1 is ENHRY, CDR2 SYGVKD. This CDR3 has 13 residues. Per the authors' pipeline: Reference gene primers were amplified, and this amplification served to estimate nucleated cell counts. Libraries were prepared by immunoSEQ multiplex PCR; TCRdb keeps only in-frame clonotypes and omits some of them. V and J calls and clone size come straight from that table; D and trimming were deduced from the DNA. The table records roughly 200,000 clones, 78% of them present only once. The sequence was obtained from an elderly woman with active or convalescent COVID-19. Sequencing input: peripheral blood. The V call is TRBV10-3, the J call TRBJ1-2; the D is unclear. As DNA, the CDR3 is TGTGCCATCAGTGAGTCGACTACTTATGGCTACACCTTC. Translated, it gives CAISESTTYGYTF.